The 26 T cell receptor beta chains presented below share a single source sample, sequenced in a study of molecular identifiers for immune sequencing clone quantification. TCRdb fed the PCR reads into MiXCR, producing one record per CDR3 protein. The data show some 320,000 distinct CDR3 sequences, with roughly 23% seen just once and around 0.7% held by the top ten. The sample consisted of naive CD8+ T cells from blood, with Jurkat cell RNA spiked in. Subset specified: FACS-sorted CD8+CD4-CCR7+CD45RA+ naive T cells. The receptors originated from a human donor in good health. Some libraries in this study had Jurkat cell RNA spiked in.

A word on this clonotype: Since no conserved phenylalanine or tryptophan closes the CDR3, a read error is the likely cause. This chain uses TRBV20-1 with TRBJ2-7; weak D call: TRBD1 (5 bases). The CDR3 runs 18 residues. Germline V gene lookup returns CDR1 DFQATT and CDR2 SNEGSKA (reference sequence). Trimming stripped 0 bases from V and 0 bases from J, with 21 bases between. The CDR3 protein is CSARDLGARGLSSYEQYL. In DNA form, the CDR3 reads TGCAGTGCTAGAGATCTTGGAGCAAGGGGCCTGAGCTCCTACGAGCAGTACCTC.

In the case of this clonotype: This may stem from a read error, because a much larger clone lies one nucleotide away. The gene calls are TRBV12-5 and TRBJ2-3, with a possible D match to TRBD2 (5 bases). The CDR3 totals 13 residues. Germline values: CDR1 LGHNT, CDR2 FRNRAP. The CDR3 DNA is TGTGCTACTCCCGGGGAAAGCACAGATACGAAGTATTTT. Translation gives CATPGESTDTKYF.

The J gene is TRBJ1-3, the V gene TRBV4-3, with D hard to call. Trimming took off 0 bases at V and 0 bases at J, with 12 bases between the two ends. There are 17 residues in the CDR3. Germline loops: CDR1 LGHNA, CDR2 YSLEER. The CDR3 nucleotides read TGCGCCAGCAGCCAAGAGAGTGGGCAGCTCTCTGGAAACACCATATATTTT. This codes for CASSQESGQLSGNTIYF.

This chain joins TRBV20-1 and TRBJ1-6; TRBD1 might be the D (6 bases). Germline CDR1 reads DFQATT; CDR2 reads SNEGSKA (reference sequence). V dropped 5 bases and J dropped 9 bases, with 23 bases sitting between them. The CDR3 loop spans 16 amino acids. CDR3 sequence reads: CSAARERGRGSSPLHF. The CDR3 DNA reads TGCAGTGCTGCTAGAGAGCGCGGCAGGGGCTCTTCACCCCTCCACTTT.

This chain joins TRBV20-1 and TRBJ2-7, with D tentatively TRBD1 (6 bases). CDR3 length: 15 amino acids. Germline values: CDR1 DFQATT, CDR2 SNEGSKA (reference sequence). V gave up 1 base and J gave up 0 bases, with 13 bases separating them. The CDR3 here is CSARVSGQLSYEQYF. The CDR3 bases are TGCAGTGCTAGAGTATCAGGACAGCTCTCCTACGAGCAGTACTTC.

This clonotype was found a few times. CDR3 in amino acids: CASRSTGTGVFSGANVLTF. The DNA of the CDR3 is TGTGCCAGCAGGTCCACCGGGACAGGGGTGTTCTCTGGGGCCAACGTCCTGACTTTC. The chain recombines TRBV12-3 or TRBV12-4 with TRBJ2-6; 10 nucleotides line up with TRBD1. The CDR3 sequence is 19 residues long. V was pared by 6 bases and J by 0 bases, with 11 bases of the junction left unmatched.

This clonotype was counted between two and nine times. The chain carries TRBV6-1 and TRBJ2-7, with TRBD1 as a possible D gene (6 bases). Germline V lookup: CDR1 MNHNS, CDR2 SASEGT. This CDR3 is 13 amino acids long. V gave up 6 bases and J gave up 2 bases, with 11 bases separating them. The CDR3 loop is CASRDAGAYEQYF. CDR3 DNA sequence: TGTGCCAGCAGAGACGCAGGGGCCTACGAGCAGTACTTC.

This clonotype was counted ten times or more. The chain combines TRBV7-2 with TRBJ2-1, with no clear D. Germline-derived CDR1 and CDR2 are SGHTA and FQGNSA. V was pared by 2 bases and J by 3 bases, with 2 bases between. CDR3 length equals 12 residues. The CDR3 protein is CASSLSYNEQFF. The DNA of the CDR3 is TGTGCCAGCAGCTTAAGCTACAATGAGCAGTTCTTC.

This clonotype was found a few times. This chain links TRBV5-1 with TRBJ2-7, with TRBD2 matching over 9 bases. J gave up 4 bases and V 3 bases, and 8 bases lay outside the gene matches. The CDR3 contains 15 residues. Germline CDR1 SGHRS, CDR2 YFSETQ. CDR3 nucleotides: TGCGCCAGCAGCTGGGCAGCGGGAGGAGCTTACGAGCAGTACTTC. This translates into CASSWAAGGAYEQYF.

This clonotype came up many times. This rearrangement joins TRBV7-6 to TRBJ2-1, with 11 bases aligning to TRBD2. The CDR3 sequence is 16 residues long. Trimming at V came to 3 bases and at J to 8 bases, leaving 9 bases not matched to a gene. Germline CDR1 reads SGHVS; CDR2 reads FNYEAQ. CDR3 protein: CASSFQPGLAADEQFF. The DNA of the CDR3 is TGTGCCAGCAGCTTTCAACCGGGACTAGCGGCGGATGAGCAGTTCTTC.

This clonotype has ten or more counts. The CDR3, as DNA: TGTGCCAGCACGGGGTGGTCAGATACGCAGTATTTT. Protein product: CASTGWSDTQYF. The rearrangement links TRBV6-5 to TRBJ2-3; perhaps TRBD2 as D (5 bases). The ends were cut back, 7 bases at V and 4 bases at J, with 9 bases in the middle. Germline assignment: CDR1 MNHEY and CDR2 SVGAGI. CDR3 size: 12 residues.

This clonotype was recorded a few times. The CDR3 protein is CASSTRDRGWGQPQHF. In DNA form, the CDR3 reads TGTGCCAGCAGCACCCGGGACAGGGGGTGGGGACAGCCCCAGCATTTT. The chain recombines TRBV5-6 with TRBJ1-5; 11 positions match TRBD1. The germline CDR1 and CDR2 sequences are SGHDT and YYEEEE. There are 16 residues in the CDR3. V trimming: 4 bases; J trimming: 7 bases; junction bases outside the gene matches: 10. Full variable domain (outside the CDR3, taken from reference TRBV5-6 and TRBJ1-5): DAGVTQSPTHLIKTRGQQVTLRCSPKSGHDTVSWYQQALGQGPQFIFQYYEEEERQRGNFPDRFSGHQFPNYSSELNVNALLLGDSALYLCASSTRDRGWGQPQHFGDGTRLSIL.

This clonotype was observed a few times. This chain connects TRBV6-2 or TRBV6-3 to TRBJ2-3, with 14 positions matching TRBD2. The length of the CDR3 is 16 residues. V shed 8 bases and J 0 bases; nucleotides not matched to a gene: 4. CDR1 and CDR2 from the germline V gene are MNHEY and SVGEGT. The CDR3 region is CASGLAGGASTDTQYF. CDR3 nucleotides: TGTGCCAGCGGACTAGCGGGGGGCGCTAGCACAGATACGCAGTATTTT.

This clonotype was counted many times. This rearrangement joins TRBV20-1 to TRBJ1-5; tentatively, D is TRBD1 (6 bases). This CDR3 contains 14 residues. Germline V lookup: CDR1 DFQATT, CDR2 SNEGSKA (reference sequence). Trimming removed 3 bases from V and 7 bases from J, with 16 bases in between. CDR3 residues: CSARQTGLGQPQHF. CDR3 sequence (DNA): TGCAGTGCTAGGCAGACAGGTCTGGGACAGCCCCAGCATTTT.

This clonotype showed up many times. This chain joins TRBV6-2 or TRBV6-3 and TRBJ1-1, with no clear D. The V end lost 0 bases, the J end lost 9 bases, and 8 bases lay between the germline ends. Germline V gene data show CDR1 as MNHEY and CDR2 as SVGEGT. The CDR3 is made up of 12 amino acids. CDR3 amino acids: CASSYSWGQAFF. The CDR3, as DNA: TGTGCCAGCAGTTACTCTTGGGGTCAAGCTTTCTTT.

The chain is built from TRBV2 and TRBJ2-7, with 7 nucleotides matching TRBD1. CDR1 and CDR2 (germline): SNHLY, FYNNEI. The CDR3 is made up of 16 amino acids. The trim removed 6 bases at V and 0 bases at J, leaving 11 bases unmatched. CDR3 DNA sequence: TGTGCCAGCAGGTTCGATCCGGACAGGTCCTCCTACGAGCAGTACTTC. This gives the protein CASRFDPDRSSYEQYF.

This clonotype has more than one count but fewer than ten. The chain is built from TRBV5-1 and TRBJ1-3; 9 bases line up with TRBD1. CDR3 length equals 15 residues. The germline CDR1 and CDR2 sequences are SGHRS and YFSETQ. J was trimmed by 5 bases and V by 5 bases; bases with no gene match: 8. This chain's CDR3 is CASRDSGTGRNTIYF. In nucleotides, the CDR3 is TGCGCCAGCAGAGATTCCGGGACAGGGCGAAACACCATATATTTT. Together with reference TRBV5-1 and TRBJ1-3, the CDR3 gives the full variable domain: KAGVTQTPRYLIKTRGQQVTLSCSPISGHRSVSWYQQTPGQGLQFLFEYFSETQRNKGNFPGRFSGRQFSNSRSEMNVSTLELGDSALYLCASRDSGTGRNTIYFGEGSWLTVV.

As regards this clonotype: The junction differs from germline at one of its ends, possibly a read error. The CDR3, as DNA: TGTGCCGGTAGTATAGGTAGCGGGGCCTACAATGAGCAGTTCTTC. Translated: CAGSIGSGAYNEQFF. The chain employs TRBV19 and TRBJ2-1; TRBD2 matches 8 bases. Germline V gene sequence: CDR1 LNHDA, CDR2 SQIVND (reference sequence). The CDR3 covers 15 residues.

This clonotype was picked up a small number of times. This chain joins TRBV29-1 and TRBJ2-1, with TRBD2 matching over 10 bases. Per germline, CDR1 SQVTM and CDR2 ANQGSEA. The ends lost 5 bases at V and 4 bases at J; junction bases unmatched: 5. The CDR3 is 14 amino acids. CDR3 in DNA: TGCAGCGTTCCTAGCGGGAGTAGGTACAATGAGCAGTTCTTC. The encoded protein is CSVPSGSRYNEQFF.

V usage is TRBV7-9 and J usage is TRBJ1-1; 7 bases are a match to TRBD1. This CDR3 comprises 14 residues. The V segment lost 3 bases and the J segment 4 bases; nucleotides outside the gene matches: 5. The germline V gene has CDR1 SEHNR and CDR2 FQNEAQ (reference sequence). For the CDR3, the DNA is TGTGCCAGCAGCTTGACGACAGGGTTCACTGAAGCTTTCTTT. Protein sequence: CASSLTTGFTEAFF.

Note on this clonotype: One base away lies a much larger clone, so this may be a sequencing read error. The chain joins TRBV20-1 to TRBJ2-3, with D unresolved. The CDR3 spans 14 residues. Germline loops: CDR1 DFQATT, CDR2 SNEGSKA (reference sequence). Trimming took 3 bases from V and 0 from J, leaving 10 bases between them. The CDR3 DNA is TGCAGTGCTAGGTCACGTGACAGCACAGATACGCAGTATTTT. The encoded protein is CSARSRDSTDTQYF.

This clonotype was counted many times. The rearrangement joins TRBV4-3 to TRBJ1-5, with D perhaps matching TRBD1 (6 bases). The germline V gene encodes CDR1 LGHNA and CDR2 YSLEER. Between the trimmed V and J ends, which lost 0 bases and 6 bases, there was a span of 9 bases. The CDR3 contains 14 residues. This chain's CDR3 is CASSQDTGSQPQHF. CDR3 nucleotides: TGCGCCAGCAGCCAAGATACAGGGAGTCAGCCCCAGCATTTT.

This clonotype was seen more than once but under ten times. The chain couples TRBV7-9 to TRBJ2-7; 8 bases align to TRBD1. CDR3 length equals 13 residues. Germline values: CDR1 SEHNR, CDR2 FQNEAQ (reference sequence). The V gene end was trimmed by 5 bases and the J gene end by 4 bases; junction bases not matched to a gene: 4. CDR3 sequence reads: CASSGTGPYEQYF. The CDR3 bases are TGTGCCAGCAGCGGGACAGGTCCTTACGAGCAGTACTTC.

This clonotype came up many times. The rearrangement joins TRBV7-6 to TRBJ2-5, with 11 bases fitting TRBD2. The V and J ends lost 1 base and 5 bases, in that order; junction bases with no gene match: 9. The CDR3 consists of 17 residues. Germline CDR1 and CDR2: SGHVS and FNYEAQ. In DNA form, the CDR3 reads TGTGCCAGCAGCTTAGAAGCTAGCGGGAGGATGCTGGAGACCCAGTACTTC. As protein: CASSLEASGRMLETQYF.

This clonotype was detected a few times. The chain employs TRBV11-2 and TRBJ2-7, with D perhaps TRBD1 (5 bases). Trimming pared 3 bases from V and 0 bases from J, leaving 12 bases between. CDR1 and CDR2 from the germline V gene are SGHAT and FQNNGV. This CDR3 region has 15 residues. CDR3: CASSFETVSSYEQYF. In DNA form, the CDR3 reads TGTGCCAGCAGCTTCGAGACAGTTAGCTCCTACGAGCAGTACTTC.

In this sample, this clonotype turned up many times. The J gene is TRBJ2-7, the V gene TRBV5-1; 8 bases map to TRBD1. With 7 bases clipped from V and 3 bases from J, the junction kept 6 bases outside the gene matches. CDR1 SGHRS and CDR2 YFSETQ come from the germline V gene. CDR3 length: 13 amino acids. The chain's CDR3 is CASRTGSDYEQYF. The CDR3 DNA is TGCGCCAGCCGGACAGGGTCGGACTACGAGCAGTACTTC.